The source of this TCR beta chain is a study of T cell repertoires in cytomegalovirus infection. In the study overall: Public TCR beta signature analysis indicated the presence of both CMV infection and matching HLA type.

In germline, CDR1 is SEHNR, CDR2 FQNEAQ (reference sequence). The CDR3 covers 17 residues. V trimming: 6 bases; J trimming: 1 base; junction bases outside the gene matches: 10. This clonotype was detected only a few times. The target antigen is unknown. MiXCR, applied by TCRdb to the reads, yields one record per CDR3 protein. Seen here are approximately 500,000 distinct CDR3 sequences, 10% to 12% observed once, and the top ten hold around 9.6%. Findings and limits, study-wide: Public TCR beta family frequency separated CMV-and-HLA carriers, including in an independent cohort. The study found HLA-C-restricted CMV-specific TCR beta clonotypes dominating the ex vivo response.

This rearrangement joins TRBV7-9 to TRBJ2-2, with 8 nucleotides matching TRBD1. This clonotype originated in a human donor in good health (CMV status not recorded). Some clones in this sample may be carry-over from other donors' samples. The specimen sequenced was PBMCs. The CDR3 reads CASSRAPGQENTGELFF. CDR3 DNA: TGTGCCAGCAGTCGAGCTCCGGGACAGGAGAACACCGGGGAGCTGTTTTTT.